These T cell receptor beta chains were read from a single sample in a study of blood T cell repertoires in COVID-19. The method was immunoSEQ multiplex PCR; TCRdb's version includes in-frame clones alone and lacks a portion of them. The data contain under 200,000 clones, around 83% of them singletons. The specimen sequenced was PBMCs or T cells enriched from blood (not recorded which). The receptor source for this set is a woman between 25 and 40 years old who had been exposed to COVID-19. The CDR3 runs from the conserved cysteine through the conserved F or W. Fields, in order: V gene, clone size, D gene, J gene, CDR3 DNA, CDR3 protein. A D gene is named only where the DNA matches it firmly. Only part of the rows carry a size: once, few, many, or a class if the clone is expanded.

TRBV19,NA,NA,TRBJ2-7,TGTGCCAGTAGTATGATCGGTTACGAGCAGTACTTC,CASSMIGYEQYF
TRBV7-6,few,NA,TRBJ1-1,TGTGCCAGCAGACCCGACAGCTTGAACACTGAAGCTTTCTTT,CASRPDSLNTEAFF
TRBV7-9,NA,TRBD1,TRBJ2-7,TGTGCCAGCGGACAGGGGGCCGAGCAGTACTTC,CASGQGAEQYF
TRBV9,NA,NA,TRBJ1-3,TGTGCCAGCAGCGTCGGAGACCTCGGAAACACCATATATTTT,CASSVGDLGNTIYF
TRBV5-1,NA,TRBD1,TRBJ2-2,TGCGCCAGCAGCTTCCCCACCAGGGGGCACTGGACCGGGGAGCTGTTTTTT,CASSFPTRGHWTGELFF
TRBV19,few,TRBD1,TRBJ1-1,TGTGCCACCTTCTCCGGGACAGGGGTGAACACTGAAGCTTTCTTT,CATFSGTGVNTEAFF
TRBV18,NA,TRBD1,TRBJ1-5,TGTGCCAGCTCACCACCGTCAGGGGGAGAACAGCCCCAGCATTTT,CASSPPSGGEQPQHF
TRBV4-1,NA,NA,TRBJ1-2,TGCGCCAGCAGCCAAGTCTTGACGGGATTTAACTATGGCTACACCTTC,CASSQVLTGFNYGYTF
TRBV10-1,once,NA,TRBJ2-5,TGCGCCAGCAGTGAGTCTCTGGGGAGGGAGACCCAGTACTTC,CASSESLGRETQYF
TRBV6-5,many,NA,TRBJ2-7,TGTGCCAGCAGCTGGGAGTACGAGCAGTACTTC,CASSWEYEQYF
TRBV25-1,NA,NA,TRBJ1-2,TGTGCCAGCAGTGAACAGGGGTATGGCTACACCTTC,CASSEQGYGYTF
TRBV7-6,NA,TRBD1,TRBJ1-2,TGTGCCAGCAGCCCCGGGACAGGGAGGGGGAACGGCTACACCTTC,CASSPGTGRGNGYTF
TRBV19,few,NA,TRBJ1-4,TGTGCCAGTACTCCCTGGGCGGGGGGCAATGAAAAACTGTTTTTT,CASTPWAGGNEKLFF
TRBV12-3/TRBV12-4,NA,TRBD2,TRBJ2-1,TGTGCCAACGGGAGGGCCTACAATGAGCAGTTCTTC,CANGRAYNEQFF
TRBV5-1,NA,TRBD2,TRBJ2-1,TGCGCCAGCCGGCGGGGGGGCGACAATGAGCAGTTCTTC,CASRRGGDNEQFF
TRBV19,few,NA,TRBJ1-1,TGTGCCAGTAGTATCTCAGGGTTGCACACTGAAGCTTTCTTT,CASSISGLHTEAFF
TRBV3-1/TRBV3-2,NA,NA,TRBJ2-5,TGTGCCAGCAGCATTTCTAGCGACCATCAAGAGACCCAGTACTTC,CASSISSDHQETQYF
TRBV3-1/TRBV3-2,NA,NA,TRBJ2-1,TGTGCCAGCAGCGCCCTCGGGGTATACAATGAGCAGTTCTTC,CASSALGVYNEQFF
TRBV14,NA,NA,TRBJ2-2,TGTGCCAGCGCGGCGAACACCGGGGAGCTGTTTTTT,CASAANTGELFF
TRBV4-3,NA,TRBD2,TRBJ2-1,TGCGCCAGCAGCCAAGAACCGGCTAGCGGGGGCAATGAGCAGTTCTTC,CASSQEPASGGNEQFF
TRBV5-6,NA,NA,TRBJ2-7,TGTGCCAGCAGCTTGTTTGCAGTCCCGGGGAGCGCCTACGAGCAGTACTTC,CASSLFAVPGSAYEQYF
TRBV7-8,NA,TRBD2,TRBJ2-7,TGTGCCAGCAGCGCAACACTAGCGGGGATTTCCTACGAGCAGTACTTC,CASSATLAGISYEQYF
TRBV12-3/TRBV12-4,NA,NA,TRBJ2-7,TGTGCCAGCAGTCCAGGCTACGAGCAGTACTTC,CASSPGYEQYF
TRBV6-1,few,TRBD2,TRBJ2-7,TGTGCCAGCAGTGCCCGGACTAGCGGGGGCCAATACGAGCAGTACTTC,CASSARTSGGQYEQYF
TRBV7-3,NA,TRBD1,TRBJ2-7,TGTGCCAGCAGCTCGACGGGACAGGGGCTCAACGAGCAGTACTTC,CASSSTGQGLNEQYF
TRBV7-9,NA,TRBD1,TRBJ1-1,TGTGCCAGCAGCTTAGGTGACAGGGGGTGGGCTGAAGCTTTCTTT,CASSLGDRGWAEAFF
TRBV11-2,medium-sized,TRBD1,TRBJ1-6,TGTGCCAGCAGCTTGACAGGGTCTAATTCACCCCTCCACTTT,CASSLTGSNSPLHF
TRBV11-2,NA,NA,TRBJ2-3,TGTGCCAGCAGCTCGACCGGGACACGAGGCACAGATACGCAGTATTTT,CASSSTGTRGTDTQYF
TRBV15,few,NA,TRBJ1-2,TGTGCCACCAGCAGGGAGGACGACGGAGGCTACACCTTC,CATSREDDGGYTF
TRBV6-1,NA,NA,TRBJ2-5,TGTGCCAGCAGCCAAGCGCTGGAGACCCAGTACTTC,CASSQALETQYF
TRBV7-9,NA,NA,TRBJ1-1,TGTGCCAGCAGCTTCCCCGGCGGGAGGAGTAAGAACACTGAAGCTTTCTTT,CASSFPGGRSKNTEAFF
TRBV6-5,NA,NA,TRBJ1-2,TGTGCCAGCACCCGATCCGCCGGGGATTTCTATGGCTACACCTTC,CASTRSAGDFYGYTF
TRBV5-4,NA,NA,TRBJ2-2,TGTTCAACCTCACTAGTTACCGGGGAGCTGTTTTTT,CSTSLVTGELFF
TRBV14,few,NA,TRBJ1-2,TGTGCCAGCAGCCAAGAAACAGGGCGGCGAGGCTACACCTTC,CASSQETGRRGYTF
TRBV11-3,NA,TRBD1,TRBJ2-1,TGTGCCAGCAGCTCGCCGGGACAGAGTTTGAGCTCCTACAATGAGCAGTTCTTC,CASSSPGQSLSSYNEQFF
TRBV6-1,NA,NA,TRBJ1-6,TGTGCCAGCAGTGCCGAATCGGTGGGGAGCTCCTATAATTCACCCCTCCACTTT,CASSAESVGSSYNSPLHF
TRBV29-1,NA,NA,TRBJ1-1,TGCAGCGTTGGGACACAGTACACTGAAGCTTTCTTT,CSVGTQYTEAFF
TRBV11-3,NA,NA,TRBJ1-1,TGTGCCAGCAGCTTAGCAGGGGAAAACGCTGAAGCTTTCTTT,CASSLAGENAEAFF
TRBV10-3,NA,TRBD1,TRBJ1-2,TGTGCCACCAGGACAGGGGATGGCTACACCTTC,CATRTGDGYTF
TRBV11-3,NA,TRBD2,TRBJ2-3,TGTGCCAGCAGCTTAGATGAACTAGCCGAGCGGGGTTACGCAATCACAGATACGCAGTATTTT,CASSLDELAERGYAITDTQYF
TRBV6-2/TRBV6-3,NA,NA,TRBJ1-5,TGTGCCAGCAGTTACTCTTATACAGGGAAGGGTGGACAGCCCCAGCATTTT,CASSYSYTGKGGQPQHF
TRBV29-1,NA,NA,TRBJ1-2,TGCAGCTCGGGGGAAGCGGACTATGGCTACACCTTC,CSSGEADYGYTF